These 14 T cell receptor beta chains share one sample of origin, sequenced in a study of T cells in tuberculosis. Assay: immunoSEQ multiplex PCR; the TCRdb copy retains only in-frame clones and omits some. The sample consists of 85,000 to 100,000 clones, more than 75% of them appearing once. Sorting used thawed, overnight-rested PBMC stained with anti-CD3, a viability dye and GMM-loaded CD1B tetramer. CD1B tetramers were loaded with Rhodococcus equi-derived C32 glucose monomycolate. Sequencing was performed on CD1b-GMM tetramer-negative cells sorted from PBMCs. Source of these receptors: an adult woman with latent tuberculosis.

The V gene is TRBV19, the J gene TRBJ1-2; tentative D call: TRBD1 (5 bases). Germline assignment: CDR1 LNHDA and CDR2 SQIVND (reference sequence). Trimming cost V 7 bases and J 2 bases, with 11 bases left between them. The CDR3 runs to 13 residues. CDR3 sequence (DNA): TGTGCCAGTAATTCCCAGGGCAACTATGGCTACACCTTC. Its translation: CASNSQGNYGYTF.

The chain carries TRBV10-2 and TRBJ1-3; the match to TRBD1 covers 7 bases. This CDR3 is 15 amino acids long. The germline gives CDR1 WSHSY, CDR2 SAAADI. V trimming: 4 bases; J trimming: 0 bases; junction bases outside the gene matches: 3. The CDR3 sequence is CASSVRGSSGNTIYF. As DNA, the CDR3 is TGCGCCAGCAGTGTCAGGGGGAGCTCTGGAAACACCATATATTTT.

The rearrangement links TRBV4-1 to TRBJ2-7; tentatively, D is TRBD1 (5 bases). The CDR3 covers 14 residues. Trimming stripped 0 bases from V and 2 bases from J, with 8 bases between. Per the germline V gene, CDR1 is MGHRA and CDR2 is YSYEKL. The CDR3 is CASSQDADTYEQYV. CDR3 coding DNA: TGCGCCAGCAGCCAAGATGCGGACACCTACGAGCAGTACGTC.

The CDR3 loop is CASSLKGAGEKLFF. The CDR3 DNA follows: TGTGCCAGCAGCTTAAAGGGGGCGGGTGAAAAACTGTTTTTT. The chain carries TRBV7-9 and TRBJ1-4; TRBD1 matches 7 bases. CDR3 length: 14 amino acids. Germline lookup yields CDR1 SEHNR and CDR2 FQNEAQ (reference sequence). Trimming removed 2 bases from V and 7 bases from J; junction bases left unmatched: 4.

This clone was recorded once. The rearrangement links TRBV6-6 to TRBJ1-4; maybe TRBD1 (6 bases). Germline V gene data show CDR1 as MNHNY and CDR2 as SVGAGI (reference sequence). This CDR3 has 14 amino acids. Trimming stripped 2 bases from V and 8 bases from J, with 12 bases between. The CDR3 sequence is CASSYVSGDEKLFF. CDR3 in DNA: TGTGCCAGCAGTTACGTTTCAGGGGACGAAAAACTGTTTTTT.

For the CDR3, the DNA is TGTGCCAGCAGCTTTCAGGGGACGAACACTGAAGCTTTCTTT. It yields the protein CASSFQGTNTEAFF. The gene calls are TRBV5-8 and TRBJ1-1, with D maybe TRBD1 (6 bases). There are 14 residues in the CDR3. CDR1 SGHTS and CDR2 YDEGEE come from the germline V gene. V was shortened by 2 bases and J by 1 base, with 9 bases between the two germline ends.

This clone appeared a few times. The J gene is TRBJ1-6, the V gene TRBV2; D is undetermined. CDR1 and CDR2 (germline): SNHLY, FYNNEI. The CDR3 runs to 15 residues. Trimming took 3 bases from V and 7 from J, leaving 13 bases between them. CDR3: CASSDDGLLNSPLHF. The CDR3 DNA is TGTGCCAGCAGTGACGACGGACTATTGAATTCACCCCTCCACTTT.

This sequence joins TRBV6-1 and TRBJ2-7; the match to TRBD2 covers 8 bases. Unmatched junction bases numbered 13, after V lost 3 bases and J lost 9 bases. Germline values: CDR1 MNHNS, CDR2 SASEGT. The CDR3 is 15 residues long. The chain's CDR3 is CASSERGTRGSGQYF. The CDR3 DNA follows: TGTGCCAGCAGTGAGCGTGGGACTAGAGGTTCGGGGCAGTACTTC.

V gene TRBV14 combines with J gene TRBJ2-7, with D possibly TRBD1 on 5 matching bases. This CDR3 is 14 amino acids long. V was trimmed by 1 base and J by 6 bases, leaving 13 bases between them. CDR1 is SGHDN and CDR2 is FVKESK in the germline V gene. CDR3 in DNA: TGTGCCAGCAGCCAAGTGGGCCAGGGAAGCGAGCAGTACGTC. Its protein product is CASSQVGQGSEQYV.

The rearrangement links TRBV28 to TRBJ2-3, with 14 bases lining up with TRBD2. CDR3 length: 18 amino acids. V trimming: 5 bases; J trimming: 4 bases; junction bases outside the gene matches: 11. CDR1 and CDR2 from the germline V gene are MDHEN and SYDVKM. In DNA, the CDR3 is TGTGCCAGCAGTCTAGGACTAGCGGGGGGTTTGCGCGCAGATACGCAGTATTTT. This sequence encodes CASSLGLAGGLRADTQYF.

This rearrangement joins TRBV11-2 to TRBJ2-1; 14 bases are shared with TRBD2. The germline gives CDR1 SGHAT, CDR2 FQNNGV. The ends lost 1 base at V and 10 bases at J; junction bases unmatched: 6. The CDR3 has 16 residues. CDR3 region: CASSLGLAGGRGEQFF. The CDR3 bases are TGTGCCAGCAGCTTAGGACTAGCGGGGGGGCGGGGCGAGCAGTTCTTC.

The rearrangement links TRBV7-8 to TRBJ2-7, with D possibly matching TRBD1 (6 bases). V was clipped by 1 base and J by 3 bases, with 10 bases between them. The germline CDR1 and CDR2 sequences are SGHVS and FQNEAQ. This CDR3 is 14 amino acids long. The CDR3 reads CASSLVEQGYEQYF. In nucleotides, the CDR3 is TGTGCCAGCAGCTTAGTGGAACAGGGCTACGAGCAGTACTTC. Drawing the rest from reference TRBV7-8 and TRBJ2-7, the complete variable domain is GAGVSQSPRYKVAKRGQDVALRCDPISGHVSLFWYQQALGQGPEFLTYFQNEAQLDKSGLPSDRFFAERPEGSVSTLKIQRTQQEDSAVYLCASSLVEQGYEQYFGPGTRLTVT.

The chain combines TRBV7-8 with TRBJ1-1, with D tentatively TRBD1 (6 bases). CDR3 length equals 13 residues. V lost 5 bases, J lost 8 bases, and 15 bases lay in between. CDR1 is SGHVS and CDR2 is FQNEAQ in the germline V gene. The CDR3 DNA reads as TGTGCCAGCAGCCGTACAGGGAGCAGGGAAGCTTTCTTT. Protein sequence: CASSRTGSREAFF.

V is TRBV27 and J is TRBJ1-6, with 7 nucleotides matching TRBD1. V was pared by 8 bases and J by 6 bases, with 13 bases of the junction left unmatched. The germline V gene has CDR1 MNHEY and CDR2 SMNVEV (reference sequence). The CDR3 consists of 16 residues. The DNA of the CDR3 is TGTGCCAGCTTTTCCGGACAGGTACTACGTAATTCACCCCTCCACTTT. Protein: CASFSGQVLRNSPLHF.